Sequencing of this T cell receptor (beta chain) was carried out in a study of T cells after yellow fever vaccination. Study-level points and caveats: Shared CD4/CD8 clonotypes were a small share, likely from convergent recombination.

Looked up from germline, CDR1 is SEHNR and CDR2 is FQNEAQ (reference sequence). The CDR3 has 16 amino acids. V shed 4 bases and J shed 0 bases, with 16 bases lying between them. TCRdb passed the 5' RACE reads through MiXCR, listing each CDR3 protein once. The sample includes 300,000 to 450,000 distinct CDR3 sequences, more than 5.5% of them seen just once. Points on this clonotype: Its antigen remains unidentified.

The sequence came from a man in his thirties or forties who received the YFV17D yellow fever vaccine. This rearrangement joins TRBV7-9 to TRBJ2-7, with a weak D call TRBD1 (5 bases). Specimen: PBMCs, collected 5 days after the yellow fever booster vaccination. The CDR3 region is CASSSSMGDSSYEQYF. As DNA, the CDR3 is TGTGCCAGCAGCTCCTCCATGGGTGACAGCTCCTACGAGCAGTACTTC.